The 32 T cell receptor beta chains listed next were all sequenced from one sample in a study of cytomegalovirus exposure and HLA in healthy donors (dated by TCRdb to the late 2010s). Receptors were amplified or captured by the immunoSEQ multiplex PCR assay. The multiplex PCR relied on a mix of 60 forward primers for TCR Vbeta segments and 13 reverse primers for TCR Jbeta segments. This is the immuneACCESS table as TCRdb keeps it, with only in-frame sequences that have V and J called. A part of the clones is gone; compared with another copy, unresolved V genes explain less than half, and the rest is unexplained. Across this sample there are 150,000 or so clones, with roughly 70% seen only once. The ten largest clones take up 3.5% to 5% of the sample. Material: PBMCs. These receptors were obtained from a man aged 18 to 35 in good health and CMV-seropositive.

This rearrangement joins TRBV6-1 to TRBJ2-7; possibly TRBD2 for D (5 bases). Trimming took off 6 bases at V and 2 bases at J, with 11 bases between the two ends. CDR3 length: 13 residues. Germline V lookup: CDR1 MNHNS, CDR2 SASEGT. Written as DNA, the CDR3 is TGTGCCAGCAGGGTAGCGAAGACCTACGAGCAGTACTTC. Its translation is CASRVAKTYEQYF.

The chain is built from TRBV6-5 and TRBJ1-1; 9 nucleotides match TRBD1. CDR1 is MNHEY and CDR2 is SVGAGI in the germline V gene. Losses at the gene ends were 2 bases for V and 0 bases for J; bases not matched to a gene: 4. The CDR3 is made up of 16 amino acids. CDR3 amino acids: CASSYPGQGMNTEAFF. CDR3 in DNA: TGTGCCAGCAGTTACCCCGGACAGGGGATGAACACTGAAGCTTTCTTT.

The CDR3 loop reads CSVRQGNEAFF. CDR3 nucleotide sequence: TGCAGCGTTAGACAGGGCAATGAAGCTTTCTTT. The V and J genes are TRBV29-1 and TRBJ1-1; 7 positions match TRBD1. The junction had 4 bases not matched to a gene; V was cut back by 5 bases and J by 7 bases. This CDR3 spans 11 amino acids. CDR1 is SQVTM, CDR2 ANQGSEA, per germline.

This sequence joins TRBV30 and TRBJ2-1; TRBD2 is a possible D gene (5 bases). The V end was cut by 4 bases, the J end by 8 bases, with 12 bases between. The CDR3 has 12 amino acids. Germline V CDR1 and CDR2: GTSNPN, SVGIG (reference sequence). The CDR3 spells CAWTFRRDEQFF. The DNA of the CDR3 is TGTGCCTGGACCTTTAGGCGGGATGAGCAGTTCTTC.

This clone was found once. The V gene is TRBV7-2, the J gene TRBJ1-6, with D possibly matching TRBD1 (6 bases). The germline CDR1 and CDR2 sequences are SGHTA and FQGNSA. CDR3 length: 16 amino acids. V gave up 1 base and J gave up 1 base, with 8 bases separating them. The chain's CDR3 is CASSLGGGSYNSPLHF. CDR3 coding DNA: TGTGCCAGCAGCTTAGGAGGGGGTTCCTATAATTCACCCCTCCACTTT. The full variable domain, its missing parts supplied by reference TRBV7-2 and TRBJ1-6, is GAGVSQSPSNKVTEKGKDVELRCDPISGHTALYWYRQSLGQGLEFLIYFQGNSAPDKSGLPSDRFSAERTGGSVSTLTIQRTQQEDSAVYLCASSLGGGSYNSPLHFGNGTRLTVT.

This clone was seen only a few times. This rearrangement joins TRBV7-8 to TRBJ1-2; TRBD1 might be the D (5 bases). The CDR3 has 13 amino acids. Germline lookup yields CDR1 SGHVS and CDR2 FQNEAQ. V lost 1 base and J 5 bases, leaving 8 bases between the germline ends. DNA of the CDR3: TGTGCCAGCAGCTTAGGGGGCCAATATGGCTACACCTTC. Translated, it gives CASSLGGQYGYTF.

This chain uses TRBV6-5 with TRBJ1-1; D is possibly TRBD1 (6 bases). V dropped 5 bases and J dropped 4 bases, with 14 bases sitting between them. There are 14 residues in the CDR3. Germline-derived CDR1 and CDR2 are MNHEY and SVGAGI. The CDR3 loop is CASSKSQGFTEAFF. In DNA, the CDR3 is TGTGCCAGCAGTAAATCTCAGGGGTTCACTGAAGCTTTCTTT.

The CDR3 DNA reads as TGTGCCAGCAGTTACTGGAGGGCGGGGGAGGTGACGCAGTATTTT. Protein product: CASSYWRAGEVTQYF. V is TRBV6-6 and J is TRBJ2-3; the match to TRBD2 covers 7 bases. The CDR3 is made up of 15 amino acids. CDR1 and CDR2 (germline): MNHNY, SVGAGI (reference sequence). V gave up 1 base and J gave up 9 bases; unmatched junction bases: 10.

This clone was picked up one time. V is TRBV7-2 and J is TRBJ2-1, with TRBD2 as a possible D gene (5 bases). The germline V gene encodes CDR1 SGHTA and CDR2 FQGNSA. The V gene lost 0 bases and the J gene lost 0 bases, with 6 bases spanning the gap. The CDR3 is made up of 15 amino acids. In DNA form, the CDR3 reads TGTGCCAGCAGCTTAGCGGGGAGCTCCTACAATGAGCAGTTCTTC. This sequence encodes CASSLAGSSYNEQFF.

The J gene is TRBJ1-5, the V gene TRBV27; 8 bases agree with TRBD1. Germline CDR1 is MNHEY and CDR2 is SMNVEV (reference sequence). J gave up 2 bases and V 3 bases, and 6 bases lay outside the gene matches. This CDR3 region has 16 residues. The CDR3 reads CASSLQPGQGNQPQHF. The CDR3 DNA is TGTGCCAGCAGTTTGCAGCCGGGACAGGGCAATCAGCCCCAGCATTTT.

This clone was counted only a few times. The rearrangement uses TRBV19 and TRBJ2-6; possible D gene TRBD1, 5 bases. Germline CDR1 and CDR2: LNHDA and SQIVND (reference sequence). The CDR3 has 17 residues. Trimming cost V 5 bases and J 0 bases, with 14 bases left between them. The CDR3 DNA reads TGTGCCAGTAGTTCCACGACAGATGGCTCTGGGGCCAACGTCCTGACTTTC. Translated, it gives CASSSTTDGSGANVLTF.

The chain has TRBV11-2 and TRBJ2-7, with D maybe TRBD1 (6 bases). The germline V gene encodes CDR1 SGHAT and CDR2 FQNNGV. The V end was cut by 5 bases, the J end by 0 bases, with 20 bases between. This CDR3 region has 17 residues. The CDR3 here is CASSPIPRDKTSYEQYF. CDR3 coding DNA: TGTGCCAGCAGCCCCATCCCCCGGGACAAAACCTCCTACGAGCAGTACTTC.

This clone appeared a few times. The V and J genes are TRBV7-8 and TRBJ2-6; D unresolved. Germline V gene sequence: CDR1 SGHVS, CDR2 FQNEAQ. Trimming took off 1 base at V and 0 bases at J, with 19 bases between the two ends. This CDR3 spans 20 amino acids. This CDR3 reads CASSLGGNGRPLSGANVLTF. The CDR3 bases are TGTGCCAGCAGCTTAGGTGGAAATGGCAGGCCTCTCTCTGGGGCCAACGTCCTGACTTTC.

This chain joins TRBV5-1 and TRBJ1-3, with a possible D match to TRBD1 (6 bases). Per germline, CDR1 SGHRS and CDR2 YFSETQ. The V end was cut by 4 bases, the J end by 4 bases, with 15 bases between. The CDR3 is 15 amino acids. DNA of the CDR3: TGCGCCAGCAGCCCCCGGGACACATCCGGAAACACCATATATTTT. Residues: CASSPRDTSGNTIYF.

The V and J genes are TRBV5-1 and TRBJ1-5; no firm D call. The germline CDR1 and CDR2 sequences are SGHRS and YFSETQ. The CDR3 loop spans 15 amino acids. The germline V and J ends were trimmed by 0 bases and 1 base, with 8 bases remaining between them. The CDR3: CASSLAGVSNQPQHF. The CDR3 DNA reads as TGCGCCAGCAGCTTGGCCGGGGTAAGCAATCAGCCCCAGCATTTT.

This chain connects TRBV4-2 to TRBJ2-3; D unresolved. Trimming left V 4 bases short and J 3 bases short, with 11 bases between. The CDR3 runs to 14 residues. Germline CDR1 and CDR2: LGHNA and YNFKEQ. For the CDR3, the DNA is TGTGCCAGCAGCCCGGAGTCGGCTACAGATACGCAGTATTTT. It translates to CASSPESATDTQYF.

The CDR3 region is CASSQVGGDEQYF. DNA of the CDR3: TGCGCCAGCAGCCAAGTAGGAGGAGACGAGCAGTACTTC. The V call is TRBV4-3, the J call TRBJ2-5, with D tentatively TRBD2 (5 bases). The DNA end is a closer match to TRBJ2-7, so the J assignment may be wrong. CDR1 and CDR2 (germline): LGHNA, YSLEER. This CDR3 spans 13 amino acids.

The chain recombines TRBV7-2 with TRBJ2-3; D might be TRBD2 (5 bases). This CDR3 is 16 amino acids long. The germline CDR1 and CDR2 sequences are SGHTA and FQGNSA. V shed 0 bases and J shed 2 bases, with 12 bases lying between them. The CDR3 nucleotides read TGTGCCAGCAGCTTAGCGAGGGCTAGCAACACAGATACGCAGTATTTT. Translated: CASSLARASNTDTQYF.

The rearrangement links TRBV9 to TRBJ1-2; TRBD1 matches at 9 bases. Germline CDR1 reads SGDLS; CDR2 reads YYNGEE. V lost 2 bases and J lost 2; bases outside the gene matches: 1. The CDR3 contains 14 residues. The CDR3 sequence: CASSVTGGNYGYTF. The DNA of the CDR3 is TGTGCCAGCAGCGTGACAGGGGGAAACTATGGCTACACCTTC. Combining the CDR3 with reference TRBV9 and TRBJ1-2 gives the whole variable domain DSGVTQTPKHLITATGQRVTLRCSPRSGDLSVYWYQQSLDQGLQFLIQYYNGEERAKGNILERFSAQQFPDLHSELNLSSLELGDSALYFCASSVTGGNYGYTFGSGTRLTVV.

The chain uses TRBV7-8 and TRBJ1-4; tentative D call: TRBD1 (5 bases). Germline CDR1 is SGHVS and CDR2 is FQNEAQ. The CDR3 totals 14 residues. The germline V and J ends were trimmed by 5 bases and 8 bases, with 15 bases remaining between them. CDR3 bases: TGTGCCAGCAGCCGGACATTATGGGTCGAAAAACTGTTTTTT. It codes for CASSRTLWVEKLFF.

This clone was picked up a small number of times. This chain uses TRBV7-2 with TRBJ2-6, with D hard to call. The V end was cut by 1 base, the J end by 2 bases, with 6 bases between. In germline, CDR1 is SGHTA, CDR2 FQGNSA. This CDR3 has 15 residues. The CDR3 DNA follows: TGTGCCAGCAGCTTAGGCCAGGCTGGGGCCAACGTCCTGACTTTC. This codes for CASSLGQAGANVLTF.

This clone was counted a single time. The genes are TRBV10-1 and TRBJ1-2; 7 nucleotides agree with TRBD1. The CDR3 runs 14 residues. J lost 8 bases, V lost 5 bases, and 11 bases had no gene match. From germline, CDR1 is WNHNN and CDR2 SYGVQD (reference sequence). The CDR3 DNA sequence: TGCGCCAGCAGTCCGAGGAGGGGGCTTGGGGGCTACACCTTC. It is translated as CASSPRRGLGGYTF.

Notes on this clone: The same CDR3 is also encoded by other DNA sequences in this sample. The CDR3 DNA sequence: TGCGCCAGCAGCCAGGATCTGGGGGCGAGGGCCGGGGAGCTGTTTTTT. It is translated as CASSQDLGARAGELFF. The chain employs TRBV4-3 and TRBJ2-2; D is possibly TRBD1 (6 bases). This CDR3 is 16 amino acids long. With 3 bases removed from V and 6 bases from J, the gap between germline ends came to 17 bases. CDR1 LGHNA and CDR2 YSLEER come from the germline V gene.

The genes are TRBV7-8 and TRBJ2-2; TRBD1 matches at 8 bases. The CDR3 runs 14 residues. V was pared by 5 bases and J by 7 bases, with 6 bases of the junction left unmatched. In germline, CDR1 is SGHVS, CDR2 FQNEAQ. The CDR3 nucleotides read TGTGCCAGCAGCGGCACAGGGGGACTCGGGGAGCTGTTTTTT. It encodes CASSGTGGLGELFF.

Concerning this clone: The junction shows a germline mismatch at one end, possibly a read error. The chain has TRBV7-7 and TRBJ1-5; D might be TRBD1 (6 bases). There are 17 residues in the CDR3. Germline V gene data show CDR1 as SSHAT and CDR2 as FNYEAQ (reference sequence). Written as DNA, the CDR3 is TGTGCTAGCAGCCACAACAGGGTTTATACAGGCAATCAGCCCCAGCATTTT. It yields the protein CASSHNRVYTGNQPQHF.

The V gene is TRBV4-2, the J gene TRBJ1-5; 7 nucleotides line up with TRBD1. Germline CDR1 LGHNA, CDR2 YNFKEQ. V lost 0 bases, J lost 0 bases, and 8 bases stayed unmatched. The CDR3 is 18 amino acids. CDR3 in DNA: TGTGCCAGCAGCCAAGAGCCCGGGACAGTTTCTAGCAATCAGCCCCAGCATTTT. Its protein product is CASSQEPGTVSSNQPQHF.

In regard to this clone: Other DNA sequences in this specimen translate into the identical CDR3. The chain carries TRBV29-1 and TRBJ2-7; the match to TRBD1 covers 7 bases. Per germline, CDR1 SQVTM and CDR2 ANQGSEA. The CDR3 has 14 amino acids. V shed 3 bases, J shed 0 bases, and the junction held 5 bases outside the gene matches. CDR3 nucleotides: TGCAGCGTTGAGGACCGGGACAGCTCCTACGAGCAGTACTTC. Encoded protein: CSVEDRDSSYEQYF.

The chain carries TRBV28 and TRBJ1-2; D might be TRBD1 (5 bases). CDR1 and CDR2 from the germline V gene are MDHEN and SYDVKM. Trimming took 8 bases from V and 4 from J, leaving 17 bases between them. The CDR3 has 14 residues. CDR3 DNA: TGTGCCAGCCTAACCATGCAGGGTCCCTATGGCTACACCTTC. Its protein is CASLTMQGPYGYTF.

Details on this clone: Other DNA sequences in this sample translate to the same CDR3. This chain joins TRBV6-5 and TRBJ2-7; TRBD1 is a possible D gene (5 bases). V was shortened by 11 bases and J by 3 bases, with 17 bases between the two germline ends. The CDR3 consists of 13 residues. Germline lookup yields CDR1 MNHEY and CDR2 SVGAGI. The CDR3, as DNA: TGTGCCGCATCCCTTGGACACGACTACGAGCAGTACTTC. It translates to CAASLGHDYEQYF.

The chain employs TRBV2 and TRBJ1-3; TRBD1 matches 7 bases. This CDR3 comprises 15 residues. V dropped 6 bases and J dropped 4; count of bases not matched to a gene: 9. Germline lookup yields CDR1 SNHLY and CDR2 FYNNEI. CDR3 loop: CASRVDRARGNTIYF. CDR3 nucleotide sequence: TGTGCCAGCAGAGTAGACAGGGCGCGGGGAAACACCATATATTTT. The full variable domain, completed using reference TRBV2 and TRBJ1-3, is EPEVTQTPSHQVTQMGQEVILRCVPISNHLYFYWYRQILGQKVEFLVSFYNNEISEKSEIFDDQFSVERPDGSNFTLKIRSTKLEDSAMYFCASRVDRARGNTIYFGEGSWLTVV.

This chain connects TRBV11-2 to TRBJ2-7, with D possibly matching TRBD1 (5 bases). V was pared by 0 bases and J by 2 bases, with 11 bases between. The germline V gene has CDR1 SGHAT and CDR2 FQNNGV. The CDR3 covers 15 residues. The CDR3 here is CASSLDLTATYEQYF. The CDR3 nucleotides read TGTGCCAGCAGCTTAGATTTGACAGCAACCTACGAGCAGTACTTC.

This sequence joins TRBV30 and TRBJ2-2; 8 positions match TRBD2. V shed 1 base, J shed 3 bases, and the junction held 4 bases outside the gene matches. Germline values: CDR1 GTSNPN, CDR2 SVGIG (reference sequence). The CDR3 sequence is 15 residues long. The DNA of the CDR3 is TGTGCCTGGAGTGGGGTAGCGGGGCACACCGGGGAGCTGTTTTTT. Translating gives CAWSGVAGHTGELFF.